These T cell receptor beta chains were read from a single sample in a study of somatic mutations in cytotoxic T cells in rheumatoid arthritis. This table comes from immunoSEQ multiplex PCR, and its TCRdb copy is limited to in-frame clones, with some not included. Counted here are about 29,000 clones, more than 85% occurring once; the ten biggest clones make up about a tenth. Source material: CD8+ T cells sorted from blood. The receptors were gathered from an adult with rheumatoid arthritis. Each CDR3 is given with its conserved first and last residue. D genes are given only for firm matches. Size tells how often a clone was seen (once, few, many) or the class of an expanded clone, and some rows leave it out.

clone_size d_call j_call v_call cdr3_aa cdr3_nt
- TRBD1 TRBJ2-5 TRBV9 CASSSGQGLQYF TGTGCCAGCAGTTCCGGACAGGGGCTGCAGTACTTC
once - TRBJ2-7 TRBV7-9 CASSSTPTYEQYF TGTGCCAGCAGCTCCACGCCCACCTACGAGCAGTACTTC
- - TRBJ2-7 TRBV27 CASSLLGDGEQYF TGTGCCAGCAGTTTATTGGGGGATGGTGAGCAGTACTTC
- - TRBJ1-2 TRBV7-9 CASSSNNGGYTF TGTGCCAGCAGCTCTAACAATGGGGGCTACACCTTC
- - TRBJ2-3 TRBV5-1 CASSLAPWGSADTQYF TGCGCCAGCAGCTTGGCCCCGTGGGGCAGTGCAGATACGCAGTATTTT
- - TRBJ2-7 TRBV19 CASSIGQSYEQYF TGTGCCAGTAGTATCGGCCAGTCCTACGAGCAGTACTTC
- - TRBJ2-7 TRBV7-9 CASSAAETYYEQYF TGTGCCAGCAGCGCGGCGGAGACATACTACGAGCAGTACTTC
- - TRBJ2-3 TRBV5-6 CASSLAGFATDTQYF TGTGCCAGCAGCTTGGCCGGCTTTGCCACAGATACGCAGTATTTT
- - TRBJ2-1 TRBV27 CASSPYALAIYNEQFF TGTGCCAGCAGCCCCTATGCACTAGCAATCTACAATGAGCAGTTCTTC
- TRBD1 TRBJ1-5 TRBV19 CASSPGTGVKPQHF TGTGCCAGTAGTCCCGGGACAGGGGTTAAGCCCCAGCATTTT
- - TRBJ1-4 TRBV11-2 CASSWDGEREKLFF TGTGCCAGCAGCTGGGACGGGGAGAGGGAAAAACTGTTTTTT
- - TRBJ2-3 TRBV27 CASSGGTSTDTQYF TGTGCCAGCAGTGGGGGGACTAGCACAGATACGCAGTATTTT
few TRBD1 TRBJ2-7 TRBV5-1 CASSSGIGTGYYEQYF TGCGCCAGCAGCTCGGGGATTGGGACAGGGTATTACGAGCAGTACTTC
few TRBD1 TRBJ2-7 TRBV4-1 CASSFRQGTLYEQYF TGCGCCAGCAGCTTTCGACAGGGCACCCTCTACGAGCAGTACTTC
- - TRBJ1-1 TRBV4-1 CASSQYAGANTEAFF TGCGCCAGCAGCCAGTATGCCGGGGCAAACACTGAAGCTTTCTTT
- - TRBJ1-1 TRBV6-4 CASSDSGRGTEAFF TGTGCCAGCAGTGACTCAGGCAGAGGCACTGAAGCTTTCTTT
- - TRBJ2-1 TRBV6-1 CASEEGTYEQFF TGTGCCAGCGAGGAGGGAACCTATGAGCAGTTCTTC
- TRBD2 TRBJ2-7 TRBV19 CASRKLAGMSYEQYF TGTGCCAGTAGGAAACTAGCGGGGATGTCCTACGAGCAGTACTTC
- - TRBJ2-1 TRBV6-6 CASRADFPHEQFF TGTGCCAGCAGAGCGGATTTTCCCCATGAGCAGTTCTTC
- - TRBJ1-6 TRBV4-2 CASSPAGNSPLHF TGTGCCAGCAGCCCGGCGGGCAATTCACCCCTCCACTTT
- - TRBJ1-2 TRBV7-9 CASSPFAGVSYGYTF TGTGCCAGCAGCCCCTTCGCGGGGGTTAGCTATGGCTACACCTTC
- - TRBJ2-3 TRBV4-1 CASSQVVFTGGPDTQYF TGCGCCAGCAGCCAAGTGGTCTTTACGGGGGGCCCAGATACGCAGTATTTT
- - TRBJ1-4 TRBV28 CAVRTQTNEKLFF TGTGCCGTTCGGACACAAACTAATGAAAAACTGTTTTTT
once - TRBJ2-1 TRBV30 CAWSGASRNLGDKFF TGTGCCTGGAGTGGGGCTAGCAGAAATTTAGGAGATAAGTTCTTC
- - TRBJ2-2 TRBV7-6 CASSTGTKNTGELFF TGTGCCAGCAGCACCGGGACAAAGAACACCGGGGAGCTGTTTTTT
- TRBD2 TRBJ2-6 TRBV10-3 CAISAAGAGANVLTF TGTGCCATCAGTGCAGCGGGAGCAGGGGCCAACGTCCTGACTTTC
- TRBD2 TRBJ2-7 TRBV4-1 CASSQFLAGIYEQYF TGCGCCAGCAGCCAATTCCTAGCGGGAATCTACGAGCAGTACTTC
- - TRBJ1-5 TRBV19 CATQNRPDYSNQPQHF TGTGCCACCCAAAACAGGCCAGATTATAGCAATCAGCCCCAGCATTTT
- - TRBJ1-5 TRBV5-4 CASSLGSNQPQHF TGTGCCAGCAGCTTGGGGAGCAATCAGCCCCAGCATTTT
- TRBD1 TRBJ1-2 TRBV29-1 CSAVGQGGYTF TGCAGCGCCGTGGGACAGGGGGGCTACACCTTC
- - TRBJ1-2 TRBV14 CASNRPNYGYTF TGTGCCAGCAACCGACCTAACTATGGCTACACCTTC
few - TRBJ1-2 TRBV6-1 CASSEFGGTVRGYTF TGTGCCAGCAGTGAGTTCGGGGGGACGGTGAGAGGCTACACCTTC
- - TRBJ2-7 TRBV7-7 CASSPDLSKVYEQYF TGTGCTAGCAGCCCCGACCTGTCTAAGGTCTACGAGCAGTACTTC
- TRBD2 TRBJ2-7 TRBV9 CASNGEGPNNEQYF TGTGCCAGCAACGGGGAGGGCCCTAATAACGAGCAGTACTTC
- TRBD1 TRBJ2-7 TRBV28 CASSATGTGEAQYF TGTGCCAGCAGTGCAACCGGGACAGGGGAGGCGCAGTACTTC
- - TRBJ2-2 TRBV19 CASSIIPGELFF TGTGCCAGTAGTATAATCCCCGGGGAGCTGTTTTTT
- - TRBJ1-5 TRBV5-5 CASGGGLGQPQHF TGTGCCAGCGGGGGGGGGCTCGGGCAGCCCCAGCATTTT
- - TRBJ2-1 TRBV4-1 CASSQGSGDSYNEQFF TGCGCCAGCAGCCAAGGATCAGGAGACTCCTACAATGAGCAGTTCTTC
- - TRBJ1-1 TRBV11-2 CASSPLEGMNTEAFF TGTGCCAGCAGCCCACTGGAGGGCATGAACACTGAAGCTTTCTTT
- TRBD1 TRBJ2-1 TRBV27 CASSPRDRSYNEQFF TGTGCCAGCAGTCCCCGGGACAGGTCCTACAATGAGCAGTTCTTC
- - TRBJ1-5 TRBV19 CASSIGTGPVGNQPQHF TGTGCCAGTAGTATAGGAACAGGGCCGGTCGGCAATCAGCCCCAGCATTTT
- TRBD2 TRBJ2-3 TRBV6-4 CASSDASGRSDTQYF TGTGCCAGCAGTGATGCTAGCGGGAGGTCAGATACGCAGTATTTT
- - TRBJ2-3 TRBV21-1 CASSKVVSEDTAPDTQYF TGTGCCAGCAGCAAAGTAGTTAGTGAGGACACCGCCCCAGATACGCAGTATTTT
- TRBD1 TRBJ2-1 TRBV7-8 CASSSRTGSYNEQFF TGTGCCAGCAGCTCCCGGACAGGCTCCTACAATGAGCAGTTCTTC
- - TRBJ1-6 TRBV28 CASRKPSGSPLHF TGTGCCAGCCGAAAGCCGTCGGGATCACCCCTCCACTTT
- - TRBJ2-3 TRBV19 CASSKGGPSTDTQYF TGTGCCAGTAGTAAGGGGGGGCCCAGCACAGATACGCAGTATTTT
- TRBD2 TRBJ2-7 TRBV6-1 CASSVPSGAPWDEQYF TGTGCCAGCAGTGTTCCTAGCGGGGCCCCTTGGGACGAGCAGTACTTC
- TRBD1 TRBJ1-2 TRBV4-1 CASSQGLTGGFYGYTF TGCGCCAGCAGCCAGGGATTGACAGGGGGCTTCTATGGCTACACCTTC
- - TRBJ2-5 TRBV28 CASSFVGKETQYF TGTGCCAGCAGTTTTGTTGGGAAAGAGACCCAGTACTTC
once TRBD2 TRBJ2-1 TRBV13 CASSLRLAQGISYNEQFF TGTGCCAGCAGCTTAAGACTAGCGCAGGGTATCTCCTACAATGAGCAGTTCTTC
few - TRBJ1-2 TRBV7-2 CASSFWREYGYTF TGTGCCAGCAGCTTTTGGCGGGAATATGGCTACACCTTC
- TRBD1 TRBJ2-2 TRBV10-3 CAIGLTGGGNTGELFF TGTGCCATCGGCTTGACAGGGGGAGGGAACACCGGGGAGCTGTTTTTT
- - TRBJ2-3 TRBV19 CASSPGWDGNTDTQYF TGTGCCAGTAGTCCAGGTTGGGACGGTAACACAGATACGCAGTATTTT